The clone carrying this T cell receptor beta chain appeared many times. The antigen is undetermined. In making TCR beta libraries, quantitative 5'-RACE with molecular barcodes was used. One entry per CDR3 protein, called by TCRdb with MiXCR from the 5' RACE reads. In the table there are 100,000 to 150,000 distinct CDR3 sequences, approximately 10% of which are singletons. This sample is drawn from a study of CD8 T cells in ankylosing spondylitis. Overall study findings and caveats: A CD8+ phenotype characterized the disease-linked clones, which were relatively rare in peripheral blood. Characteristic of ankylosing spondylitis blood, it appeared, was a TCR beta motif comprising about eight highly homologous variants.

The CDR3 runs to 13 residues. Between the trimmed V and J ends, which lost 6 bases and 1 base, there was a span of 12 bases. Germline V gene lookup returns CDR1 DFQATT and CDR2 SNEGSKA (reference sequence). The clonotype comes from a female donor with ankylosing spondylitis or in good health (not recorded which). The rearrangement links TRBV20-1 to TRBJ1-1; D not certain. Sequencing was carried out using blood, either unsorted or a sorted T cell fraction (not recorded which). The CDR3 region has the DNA TGCAGTGCCGACTTCCATGGGAACACTGAAGCTTTCTTT. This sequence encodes CSADFHGNTEAFF.